This T cell receptor beta chain was captured by sequencing in a study of blood T cell repertoires in COVID-19. Background on the study: COVID-19 samples collected from the United States, Italy and Spain covered acute and convalescent phases. T cells, B-cell-depleted T cells, or PBMCs provided the cDNA or gDNA that served as material.

The CDR3 runs to 13 residues. The germline V gene encodes CDR1 SEHNR and CDR2 FQNEAQ (reference sequence). The V end lost 8 bases, the J end lost 5 bases, and 15 bases lay between the germline ends. A single count supports this clone. Generated by immunoSEQ multiplex PCR, the TCRdb table keeps only in-frame clones and is missing some. There are about 250,000 clones in the sample; approximately 88% occur only once, and around 30% lies in the top ten. V usage is TRBV7-9 and J usage is TRBJ1-1; the D gene is possibly TRBD1 (5 bases). This sequence was found in a man aged 40-50 years with acute or convalescent COVID-19. The specimen sequenced was peripheral blood. The DNA for the CDR3 is TGTGCCAGCCAACGGGGGGGAAGGACTGAAGCTTTCTTT. Its translation: CASQRGGRTEAFF. The whole variable domain, filled in from reference TRBV7-9 and TRBJ1-1, reads DTGVSQNPRHKITKRGQNVTFRCDPISEHNRLYWYRQTLGQGPEFLTYFQNEAQLEKSRLLSDRFSAERPKGSFSTLEIQRTEQGDSAMYLCASQRGGRTEAFFGQGTRLTVV.